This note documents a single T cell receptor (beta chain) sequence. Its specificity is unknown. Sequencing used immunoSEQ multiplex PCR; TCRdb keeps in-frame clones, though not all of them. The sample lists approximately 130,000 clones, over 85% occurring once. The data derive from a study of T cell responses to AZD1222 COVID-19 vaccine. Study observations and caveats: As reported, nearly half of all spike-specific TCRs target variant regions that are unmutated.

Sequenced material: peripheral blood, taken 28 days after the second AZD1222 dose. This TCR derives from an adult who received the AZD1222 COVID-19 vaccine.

The CDR3 coding sequence is TGTGCCAGCAGTTACTCGTTGGGGTCAGGCCCTCAAGAGACCCAGTACTTC. Residues: CASSYSLGSGPQETQYF. The chain combines TRBV6-2 or TRBV6-3 with TRBJ2-5; no firm D call. CDR1 is MNHEY, CDR2 SVGEGT, per germline. CDR3 length equals 17 residues. Trimming cost V 0 bases and J 2 bases, with 16 bases left between them.